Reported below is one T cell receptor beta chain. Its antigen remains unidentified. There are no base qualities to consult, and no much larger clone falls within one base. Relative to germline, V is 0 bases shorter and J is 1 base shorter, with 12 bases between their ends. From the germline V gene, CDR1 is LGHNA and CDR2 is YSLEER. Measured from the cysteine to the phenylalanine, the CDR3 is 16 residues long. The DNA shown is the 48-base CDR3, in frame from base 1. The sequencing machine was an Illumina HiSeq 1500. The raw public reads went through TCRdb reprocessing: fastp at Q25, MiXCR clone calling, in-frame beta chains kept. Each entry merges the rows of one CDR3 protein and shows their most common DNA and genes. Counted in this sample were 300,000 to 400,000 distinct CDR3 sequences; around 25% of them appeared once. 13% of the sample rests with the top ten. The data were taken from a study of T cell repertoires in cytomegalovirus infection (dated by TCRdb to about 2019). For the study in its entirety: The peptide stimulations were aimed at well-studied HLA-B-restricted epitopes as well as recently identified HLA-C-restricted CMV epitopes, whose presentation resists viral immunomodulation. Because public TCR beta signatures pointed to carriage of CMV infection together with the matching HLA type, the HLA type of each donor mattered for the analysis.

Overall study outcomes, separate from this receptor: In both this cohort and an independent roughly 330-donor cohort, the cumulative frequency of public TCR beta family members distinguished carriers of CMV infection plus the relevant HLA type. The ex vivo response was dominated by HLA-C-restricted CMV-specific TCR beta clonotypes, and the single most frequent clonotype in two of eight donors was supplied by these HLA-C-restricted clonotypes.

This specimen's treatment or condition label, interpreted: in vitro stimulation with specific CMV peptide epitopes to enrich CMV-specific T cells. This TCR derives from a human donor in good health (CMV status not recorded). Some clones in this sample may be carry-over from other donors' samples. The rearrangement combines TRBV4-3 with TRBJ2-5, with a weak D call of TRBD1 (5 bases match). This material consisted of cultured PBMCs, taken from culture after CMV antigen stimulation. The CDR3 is CASSQEVARVQETQYF. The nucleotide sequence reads TGCGCCAGCAGCCAAGAAGTGGCCAGGGTCCAAGAGACCCAGTACTTC.